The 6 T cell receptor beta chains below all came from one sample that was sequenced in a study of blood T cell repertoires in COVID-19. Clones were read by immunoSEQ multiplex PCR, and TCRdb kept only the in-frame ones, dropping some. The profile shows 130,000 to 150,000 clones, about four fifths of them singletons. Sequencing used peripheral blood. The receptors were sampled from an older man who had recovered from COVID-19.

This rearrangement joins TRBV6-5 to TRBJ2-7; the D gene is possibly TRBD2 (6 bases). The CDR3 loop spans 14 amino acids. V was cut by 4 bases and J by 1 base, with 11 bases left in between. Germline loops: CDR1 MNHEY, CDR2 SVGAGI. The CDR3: CASSSDGGSYEQYF. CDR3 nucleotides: TGTGCCAGCAGTTCGGACGGGGGTTCCTACGAGCAGTACTTC.

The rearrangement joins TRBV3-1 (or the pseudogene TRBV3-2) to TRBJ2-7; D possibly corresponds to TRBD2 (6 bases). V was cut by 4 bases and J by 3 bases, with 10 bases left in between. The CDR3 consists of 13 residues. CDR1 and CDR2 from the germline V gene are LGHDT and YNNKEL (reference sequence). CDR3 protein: CASSPGLNYEQYF. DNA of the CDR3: TGTGCCAGCAGCCCGGGACTCAACTACGAGCAGTACTTC.

The CDR3 protein is CASSQDRRYGEDIQYF. CDR3 nucleotides: TGTGCCAGCAGCCAAGATCGGCGCTACGGCGAGGACATTCAGTACTTC. The chain links TRBV3-1 (or the pseudogene TRBV3-2) to TRBJ2-4; D unclear. The CDR3 consists of 16 residues. V shed 0 bases and J shed 8 bases, with 17 bases lying between them. Germline-derived CDR1 and CDR2 are LGHDT and YNNKEL (reference sequence).

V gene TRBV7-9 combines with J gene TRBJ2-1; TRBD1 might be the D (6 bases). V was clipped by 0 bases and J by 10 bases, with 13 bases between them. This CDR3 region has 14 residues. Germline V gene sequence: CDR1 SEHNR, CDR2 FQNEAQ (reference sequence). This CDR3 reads CASSLARQAGEQFF. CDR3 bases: TGTGCCAGCAGCTTAGCGAGACAGGCCGGCGAGCAGTTCTTC.

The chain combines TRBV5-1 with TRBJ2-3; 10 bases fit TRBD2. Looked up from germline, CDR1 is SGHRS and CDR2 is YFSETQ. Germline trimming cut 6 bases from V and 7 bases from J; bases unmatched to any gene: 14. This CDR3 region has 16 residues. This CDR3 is CASNVYYTSGTNTQYF. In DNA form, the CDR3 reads TGCGCCAGCAACGTGTACTACACTAGCGGGACGAATACGCAGTATTTT.

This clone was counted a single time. The CDR3 region has the DNA TGTGCCAGTAGTATCTTCGCGGGAAGGCCCTACAATGAGCAGTTCTTC. Its protein is CASSIFAGRPYNEQFF. This rearrangement joins TRBV19 to TRBJ2-1, with D maybe TRBD2 (6 bases). The CDR3 sequence is 16 residues long. Trimming removed 3 bases from V and 2 bases from J, with 14 bases in between. From germline, CDR1 is LNHDA and CDR2 SQIVND (reference sequence).